This T cell receptor beta chain was profiled in a study of radiotherapy plus CTLA-4 blockade in lung cancer. This CDR3 contains 17 residues. Trimming left V 4 bases short and J 4 bases short, with 22 bases between. Germline V gene sequence: CDR1 SGHNT, CDR2 YENEEA. This table comes from immunoSEQ multiplex PCR, and its TCRdb copy is limited to in-frame clones, with some not included. This sample yields approximately 52,000 clones, of which 75% to 85% are seen a single time; approximately 9% belongs to the top ten. Only a few counts were recorded for this clone. Antigen: not known. Whole-study results and caveats: Interferon-beta and early blood T cell clone dynamics reportedly predicted response best.

The clonotype was recovered from a human donor with non-small cell lung cancer who had a complete response to radiotherapy plus ipilimumab. Material: peripheral blood, obtained from a patient treated with radiotherapy plus ipilimumab. The rearrangement links TRBV11-3 to TRBJ1-2; maybe TRBD1 (5 bases). The CDR3 DNA reads TGTGCCAGCAGCTCCCCAAGGGGAATGCGGAGGGGCTATGGCTACACCTTC. It specifies CASSSPRGMRRGYGYTF.